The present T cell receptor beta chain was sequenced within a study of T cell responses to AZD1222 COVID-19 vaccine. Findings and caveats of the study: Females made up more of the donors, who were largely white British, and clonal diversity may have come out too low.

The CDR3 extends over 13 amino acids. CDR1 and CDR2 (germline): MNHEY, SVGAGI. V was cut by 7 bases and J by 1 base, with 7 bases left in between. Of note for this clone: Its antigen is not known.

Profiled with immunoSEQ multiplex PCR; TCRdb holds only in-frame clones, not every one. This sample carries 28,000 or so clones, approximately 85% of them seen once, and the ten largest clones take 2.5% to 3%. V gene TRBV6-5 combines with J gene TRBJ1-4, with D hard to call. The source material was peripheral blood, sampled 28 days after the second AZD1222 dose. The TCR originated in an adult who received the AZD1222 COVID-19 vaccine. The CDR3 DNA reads TGTGCCAGCACCGACGGAACTAATGAAAAACTGTTTTTT. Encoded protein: CASTDGTNEKLFF.